The rows below give T cell receptor beta chains drawn from one sample of a study of blood T cell repertoires in COVID-19. Clones were read by immunoSEQ multiplex PCR, and TCRdb kept only the in-frame ones, dropping some. The profile shows around 81,000 clones, 70% to 80% of them singletons. Material for sequencing was peripheral blood. The receptor set was obtained from a human donor in a cohort sampled during active COVID-19. The CDR3 runs from the conserved cysteine through the conserved F or W. The D gene is left open where the match is weak. Size is omitted from some rows. Given values are once, few, many or a class for expanded clones.

TRBJ2-7 | 15 | TRBD1 | TRBV6-2/TRBV6-3 | NA | CASSRLRDRGHEQYF | TGTGCCAGCAGTCGCCTCCGGGACAGGGGCCACGAGCAGTACTTC
TRBJ1-1 | 15 | TRBD1 | TRBV5-4 | NA | CASSPPLGQALEAFF | TGTGCCAGCAGCCCCCCCCTCGGACAGGCCCTTGAAGCTTTCTTT
TRBJ2-3 | 15 | NA | TRBV6-1 | NA | CASSEGGGSTDTQYF | TGTGCCAGCAGTGAAGGAGGGGGAAGCACAGATACGCAGTATTTT
TRBJ1-2 | 16 | NA | TRBV27 | NA | CASSRKPTRHSYGYTF | TGTGCCAGCAGCCGAAAGCCGACACGCCACTCCTATGGCTACACCTTC
TRBJ1-1 | 16 | TRBD1 | TRBV7-3 | NA | CASSLTRTGQKGEAFF | TGTGCCAGCAGCTTAACTAGGACAGGGCAGAAGGGTGAAGCTTTCTTT
TRBJ2-7 | 14 | NA | TRBV7-2 | NA | CASSSRGASYEQYF | TGTGCCAGCAGCTCCAGGGGAGCTTCCTACGAGCAGTACTTC
TRBJ2-3 | 17 | TRBD2 | TRBV7-3 | NA | CASSFQTSGGAGDTQYF | TGTGCCAGCAGCTTCCAGACTAGCGGGGGGGCAGGAGATACGCAGTATTTT
TRBJ1-2 | 15 | NA | TRBV27 | NA | CASSLSWGGGYGYTF | TGTGCCAGCAGTTTATCGTGGGGTGGGGGGTATGGCTACACCTTC
TRBJ2-3 | 14 | NA | TRBV3-1/TRBV3-2 | once | CASRFDGTQSTQYF | TGTGCCAGCAGGTTCGACGGAACACAGTCTACGCAGTATTTT
TRBJ2-3 | 16 | TRBD2 | TRBV7-3 | once | CASSPTSAARTDTQYF | TGTGCCAGCAGCCCGACTAGCGCCGCTCGCACAGATACGCAGTATTTT
TRBJ1-6 | 17 | NA | TRBV6-2/TRBV6-3 | NA | CASSYSRGVSYNSPLHF | TGTGCCAGCAGTTACTCCCGCGGCGTTTCCTATAATTCACCCCTCCACTTT
TRBJ2-1 | 15 | TRBD2 | TRBV4-3 | NA | CASSPGLAGAHEQFF | TGCGCCAGCAGCCCAGGACTAGCGGGAGCTCATGAGCAGTTCTTC
TRBJ1-1 | 11 | TRBD1 | TRBV25-1 | NA | CASSDAGGAFF | TGTGCCAGCAGCGATGCAGGGGGAGCTTTCTTT
TRBJ1-6 | 15 | TRBD1 | TRBV28 | NA | CASRSGQGHNSPLHF | TGTGCCAGCAGATCGGGACAGGGACATAATTCACCCCTCCACTTT
TRBJ1-5 | 12 | NA | TRBV28 | few | CASSFRQQPQHF | TGTGCCAGCAGTTTTCGACAACAGCCCCAGCATTTT
TRBJ2-7 | 14 | TRBD1 | TRBV11-3 | NA | CASSRPGGTDEQYF | TGTGCCAGCAGTCGTCCAGGGGGTACCGACGAGCAGTACTTC
TRBJ1-2 | 14 | NA | TRBV6-5 | NA | CAPGRGSGRYGYTF | TGTGCCCCCGGGAGAGGATCCGGCCGCTATGGCTACACCTTC
TRBJ2-6 | 15 | TRBD1 | TRBV11-3 | few | CASTKGGAGANVLTF | TGTGCCAGCACCAAAGGGGGCGCGGGGGCCAACGTCCTGACTTTC
TRBJ2-5 | 14 | NA | TRBV4-1 | NA | CASSQSGTRETQYF | TGCGCCAGCAGCCAATCCGGGACTCGGGAGACCCAGTACTTC
TRBJ1-1 | 14 | TRBD1 | TRBV29-1 | NA | CSVAPDRWSTEAFF | TGCAGCGTCGCACCGGACAGGTGGAGCACTGAAGCTTTCTTT
TRBJ2-1 | 12 | NA | TRBV3-1/TRBV3-2 | few | CASSQTDNEQFF | TGTGCCAGCAGCCAGACAGACAATGAGCAGTTCTTC
TRBJ2-1 | 16 | TRBD2 | TRBV24-1 | NA | CATSDPGLAAYNEQFF | TGTGCCACCAGTGATCCCGGACTAGCGGCCTACAATGAGCAGTTCTTC
TRBJ1-2 | 16 | NA | TRBV5-1 | NA | CASSLIDSRLSSGYTF | TGCGCCAGCAGCTTGATTGACAGTCGATTGTCCTCTGGCTACACCTTC
TRBJ1-1 | 15 | TRBD1 | TRBV28 | NA | CASSPRDRGNTEAFF | TGTGCCAGCAGCCCCCGGGACAGGGGGAACACTGAAGCTTTCTTT
TRBJ2-7 | 16 | TRBD1 | TRBV28 | NA | CASSLSGTGMVTTQYF | TGTGCCAGCAGTTTATCCGGGACAGGGATGGTTACGACGCAGTACTTC
TRBJ2-3 | 15 | NA | TRBV18 | NA | CASSPLKTSTDTQYF | TGTGCCAGCTCACCACTAAAGACTAGCACAGATACGCAGTATTTT
TRBJ1-1 | 13 | NA | TRBV21-1 | NA | CASWRRGHTEAFF | TGTGCCAGCTGGCGGCGGGGGCACACTGAAGCTTTCTTT
TRBJ2-7 | 15 | TRBD2 | TRBV7-2 | NA | CASSLRTSGSYEQYF | TGTGCCAGCAGCTTAAGGACTAGCGGATCCTACGAGCAGTACTTC
TRBJ1-2 | 13 | TRBD1 | TRBV12-3/TRBV12-4 | NA | CASSPDRVYGYTF | TGTGCCAGCAGTCCTGACAGGGTCTATGGCTACACCTTC
TRBJ2-1 | 15 | NA | TRBV21-1 | NA | CASSRTSPTYNEQFF | TGTGCCAGCAGCAGAACTAGCCCCACCTACAATGAGCAGTTCTTC
TRBJ1-6 | 15 | NA | TRBV7-3 | NA | CASSSRGDYNSPLHF | TGTGCCAGCAGCTCCCGGGGGGACTATAATTCACCCCTCCACTTT
TRBJ2-1 | 15 | TRBD2 | TRBV7-3 | few | CASSSRLAGYNEQFF | TGTGCCAGCAGCTCGAGACTAGCGGGGTACAATGAGCAGTTCTTC
TRBJ1-5 | 16 | NA | TRBV4-1 | few | CASSQDPTGGWQPQHF | TGCGCCAGCAGCCAAGACCCCACGGGGGGCTGGCAGCCCCAGCATTTT
TRBJ2-1 | 14 | TRBD1 | TRBV5-6 | NA | CASRFDRAYNEQFF | TGTGCCAGCAGATTCGACAGGGCCTACAATGAGCAGTTCTTC
TRBJ1-1 | 13 | TRBD1 | TRBV12-5 | once | CASDKGGRTEAFF | TGTGCTAGTGATAAAGGGGGCCGCACTGAAGCTTTCTTT
TRBJ2-3 | 13 | NA | TRBV9 | NA | CASSVVATDTQYF | TGTGCCAGCAGCGTAGTAGCTACAGATACGCAGTATTTT
TRBJ2-3 | 15 | TRBD2 | TRBV5-1 | NA | CASSGLAGNTDTQYF | TGCGCCAGCAGCGGACTAGCGGGGAACACAGATACGCAGTATTTT
TRBJ2-3 | 15 | NA | TRBV19 | NA | CASSMERVSTDTQYF | TGTGCCAGTAGTATGGAGCGGGTTAGCACAGATACGCAGTATTTT